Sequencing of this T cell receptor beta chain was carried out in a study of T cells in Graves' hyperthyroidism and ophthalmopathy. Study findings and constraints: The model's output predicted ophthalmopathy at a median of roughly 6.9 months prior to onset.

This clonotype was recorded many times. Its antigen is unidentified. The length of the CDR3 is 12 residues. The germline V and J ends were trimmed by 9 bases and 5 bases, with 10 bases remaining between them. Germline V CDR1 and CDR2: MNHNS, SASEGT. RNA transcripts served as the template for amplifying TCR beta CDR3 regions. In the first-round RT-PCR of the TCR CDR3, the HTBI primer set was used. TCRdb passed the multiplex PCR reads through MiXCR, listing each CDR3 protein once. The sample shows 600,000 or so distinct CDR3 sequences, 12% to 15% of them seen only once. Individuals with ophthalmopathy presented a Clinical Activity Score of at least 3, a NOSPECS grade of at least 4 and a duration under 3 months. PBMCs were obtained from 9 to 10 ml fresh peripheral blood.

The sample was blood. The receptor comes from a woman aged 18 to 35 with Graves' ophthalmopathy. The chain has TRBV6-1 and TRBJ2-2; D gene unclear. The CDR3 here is CASALVTGELFF. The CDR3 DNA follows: TGTGCCAGTGCTCTGGTTACCGGGGAGCTGTTTTTT.